Listed here are 15 T cell receptor beta chains from one sample, sequenced in a study of type 1 regulatory T cells. TCRdb reprocessed the reads with MiXCR, giving one entry per CDR3 protein. Of 60,000 to 70,000 distinct CDR3 sequences in the sample, about three fifths were seen once. The antigens for these receptors are not known. Specimen: cultured T cells, either the whole culture or a sorted T cell fraction (not recorded which). As for subset: Tr1-enriched cell product generated in vitro against host alloantigens. The source is a human donor in good health.

The genes are TRBV5-1 and TRBJ2-7; maybe TRBD2 (6 bases). From germline, CDR1 is SGHRS and CDR2 YFSETQ. The CDR3 consists of 13 residues. Trimming shortened V by 4 bases and J by 3 bases, and 11 bases separated the two germline ends. CDR3 protein: CASSPTDYYEQYF. The CDR3 coding sequence is TGCGCCAGCAGCCCCACGGACTACTACGAGCAGTACTTC.

The genes are TRBV7-9 and TRBJ2-4; 7 nucleotides match TRBD1. CDR1 and CDR2 (germline): SEHNR, FQNEAQ (reference sequence). Trimming cost V 5 bases and J 8 bases; bases outside gene matches: 9. This CDR3 contains 14 residues. As DNA, the CDR3 is TGTGCCAGCAGCCCGCAGACAGGGTCGGACATTCAGTACTTC. This sequence encodes CASSPQTGSDIQYF.

This clonotype came up many times. This chain uses TRBV12-3 or TRBV12-4 with TRBJ2-2; TRBD2 aligns across 14 bases. Losses at the gene ends were 7 bases for V and 7 bases for J; bases not matched to a gene: 11. CDR3 length equals 17 residues. CDR3 sequence: CASKTPGLAGVVGELFF. CDR3 nucleotide sequence: TGTGCCAGCAAGACGCCGGGACTAGCGGGAGTTGTCGGGGAGCTGTTTTTT.

This clonotype was seen a handful of times. The CDR3 loop reads CASSVESGAYNEQFF. The DNA for the CDR3 is TGTGCCAGCAGCGTAGAAAGCGGGGCATACAATGAGCAGTTCTTC. The chain employs TRBV9 and TRBJ2-1, with TRBD2 identical over 7 bases. V gave up 0 bases and J gave up 4 bases; unmatched junction bases: 4. The germline V gene encodes CDR1 SGDLS and CDR2 YYNGEE. The length of the CDR3 is 15 residues.

This sequence joins TRBV5-1 and TRBJ2-7; TRBD1 matches at 10 bases. This CDR3 has 16 residues. Germline values: CDR1 SGHRS, CDR2 YFSETQ. V lost 4 bases, J lost 7 bases, and 14 bases stayed unmatched. This CDR3 is CASSRDEDRGGVEQYF. The DNA of the CDR3 is TGCGCCAGCAGCCGCGATGAGGACAGGGGGGGCGTTGAGCAGTACTTC.

The gene calls are TRBV6-1 and TRBJ1-5; no reliable D call. Germline CDR1 MNHNS, CDR2 SASEGT. The CDR3 consists of 15 residues. V lost 4 bases, J lost 0 bases, and 10 bases lay in between. The CDR3 DNA reads TGTGCCAGCAGTGTGAGGTACCCTAGCAATCAGCCCCAGCATTTT. Residues: CASSVRYPSNQPQHF.

This clonotype has just one count. The V and J genes are TRBV5-1 and TRBJ2-5; 7 positions match TRBD2. This CDR3 has 14 amino acids. V lost 0 bases, J lost 5 bases, and 4 bases stayed unmatched. Germline V gives CDR1 SGHRS, CDR2 YFSETQ. The DNA for the CDR3 is TGCGCCAGCAGCTTGGTGGGAGGGATGGAGACCCAGTACTTC. This translates into CASSLVGGMETQYF.

This clonotype was found once. The rearrangement links TRBV20-1 to TRBJ2-1; D ambiguous. This CDR3 comprises 15 residues. V was shortened by 3 bases and J by 5 bases, with 17 bases between the two germline ends. Germline lookup yields CDR1 DFQATT and CDR2 SNEGSKA (reference sequence). The CDR3, as DNA: TGCAGTGCTAGTCTCGGATGGTCAGTGGACAATGAGCAGTTCTTC. This codes for CSASLGWSVDNEQFF.

This clonotype was counted once. J is TRBJ2-3 and V is TRBV9; TRBD1 aligns across 7 bases. V gave up 0 bases and J gave up 3 bases; unmatched junction bases: 1. The CDR3 sequence is 14 residues long. Looked up from germline, CDR1 is SGDLS and CDR2 is YYNGEE. The CDR3: CASSVEGQTDTQYF. The CDR3 DNA reads as TGTGCCAGCAGCGTAGAGGGACAGACAGATACGCAGTATTTT.

This clonotype came up once. The chain links TRBV10-3 to TRBJ2-1; D tentatively reads TRBD1 or TRBD2 (5 bases each). This CDR3 is 14 amino acids long. Germline CDR1 reads ENHRY; CDR2 reads SYGVKD. Trimming took off 7 bases at V and 6 bases at J, with 16 bases between the two ends. The CDR3 coding sequence is TGTGCCATCACCCGGGACCAGTCGCTCAATGAGCAGTTCTTC. Residues: CAITRDQSLNEQFF.

DNA of the CDR3: TGTGCCAGCAGACCTGGGACAGTTGAATACGAGCAGTACTTC. It codes for CASRPGTVEYEQYF. The rearrangement joins TRBV25-1 to TRBJ2-7; 7 bases fit TRBD1. With 6 bases clipped from V and 4 bases from J, the junction kept 9 bases outside the gene matches. Germline loops: CDR1 MGHDK, CDR2 SYGVNS. The CDR3 consists of 14 residues.

The chain couples TRBV24-1 to TRBJ2-6; D remains ambiguous. Germline V lookup: CDR1 KGHDR, CDR2 SFDVKD. The CDR3 loop spans 13 amino acids. With 5 bases removed from V and 0 bases from J, the gap between germline ends came to 1 base. The CDR3 is CATSVSGANVLTF. The CDR3 nucleotides read TGTGCCACCAGTGTCTCTGGGGCCAACGTCCTGACTTTC.

V is TRBV9 and J is TRBJ2-4; TRBD2 matches 12 bases. The CDR3 length is 15 residues. Germline lookup yields CDR1 SGDLS and CDR2 YYNGEE. The V and J ends lost 5 bases and 5 bases, in that order; junction bases with no gene match: 5. CDR3 coding DNA: TGTGCCAGCAGTCCTAGCGGGAGGGGCGAAAACATTCAGTACTTC. This encodes CASSPSGRGENIQYF.

CDR3 sequence: CASKTGGLNTEAFF. CDR3 sequence (DNA): TGTGCCAGCAAAACAGGGGGCCTGAACACTGAAGCTTTCTTT. The chain carries TRBV12-3 or TRBV12-4 and TRBJ1-1; 9 bases agree with TRBD1. The V gene end was trimmed by 7 bases and the J gene end by 0 bases; junction bases not matched to a gene: 3. The CDR3 loop spans 14 amino acids.

This chain uses TRBV18 with TRBJ1-1; no clear D gene. V dropped 3 bases and J dropped 3 bases, with 14 bases sitting between them. Germline V CDR1 and CDR2: KGHSH, LQKENI. The length of the CDR3 is 15 residues. The CDR3 protein is CASSPQRADHTEAFF. The CDR3 DNA follows: TGTGCCAGCTCACCGCAACGGGCCGATCACACTGAAGCTTTCTTT.